This T cell receptor beta chain derives from a study of tumor-infiltrating lymphocytes in primary liver carcinoma. Reverse transcription of about 0.5 ug total RNA with a constant-region primer produced TCR beta cDNA. Construction of TCR beta libraries relied on three successive nested multiplex PCR rounds employing slightly modified ARM-PCR. Both of the initial two PCR rounds ran for 10 cycles and employed TRBV1-TRBV30 forward primers alongside a C-beta reverse primer. Each CDR3 protein gets one entry after TCRdb re-called the multiplex PCR reads with MiXCR. This sample carries roughly 200,000 distinct CDR3 sequences, around four fifths of them seen once, and the ten largest clones take around 18%. Co-extracted RNA and DNA came from about 19-30 mg of unsorted bulk tissue. Sampling was performed at five separate regions of each tumor. The CDR3 spans 18 residues. Germline CDR1 is SGHDN and CDR2 is FVKESK.

Study outcomes and limitations: Paired tumor-adjacent and tumor-blood samples overlapped less than tumor region pairs did.

For this clonotype: Its antigen is not known. The junction shows a germline mismatch at one end, possibly a read error.

The chain is built from TRBV14 and TRBJ2-1; the match to TRBD2 covers 13 bases. Sequencing was done on a sample of tumor tissue from primary liver carcinoma. This receptor was obtained from a man aged 40-49 years with primary liver carcinoma and hepatitis B virus infection. CDR3 region: CANSQDGTSGNPHNEQIF. The CDR3 DNA sequence: TGTGCCAACAGCCAAGACGGGACTAGCGGGAACCCCCACAATGAGCAGATCTTC.